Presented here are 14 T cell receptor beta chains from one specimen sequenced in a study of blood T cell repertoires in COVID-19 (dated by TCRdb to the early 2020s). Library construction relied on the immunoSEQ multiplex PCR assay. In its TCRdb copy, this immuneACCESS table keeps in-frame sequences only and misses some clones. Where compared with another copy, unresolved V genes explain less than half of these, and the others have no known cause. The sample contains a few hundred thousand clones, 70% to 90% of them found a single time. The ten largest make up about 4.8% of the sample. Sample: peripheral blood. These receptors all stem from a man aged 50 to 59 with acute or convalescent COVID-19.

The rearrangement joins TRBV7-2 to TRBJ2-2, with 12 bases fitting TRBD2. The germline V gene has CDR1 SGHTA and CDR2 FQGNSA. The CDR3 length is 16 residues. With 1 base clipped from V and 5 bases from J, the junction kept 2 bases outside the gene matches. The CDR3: CASSLVGTSGTGELFF. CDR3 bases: TGTGCCAGCAGCTTAGTAGGGACTAGCGGGACCGGGGAGCTGTTTTTT.

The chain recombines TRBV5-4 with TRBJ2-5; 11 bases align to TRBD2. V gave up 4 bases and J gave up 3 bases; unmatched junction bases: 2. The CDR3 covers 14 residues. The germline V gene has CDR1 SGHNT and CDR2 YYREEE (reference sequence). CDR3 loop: CASSGGLAEETQYF. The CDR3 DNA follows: TGTGCCAGCAGCGGGGGACTAGCGGAAGAGACCCAGTACTTC.

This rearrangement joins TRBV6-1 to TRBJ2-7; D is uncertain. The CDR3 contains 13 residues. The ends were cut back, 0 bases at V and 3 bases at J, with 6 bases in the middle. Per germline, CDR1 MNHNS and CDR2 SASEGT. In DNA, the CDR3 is TGTGCCAGCAGTGAAGCGAACGGCTACGAGCAGTACTTC. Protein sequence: CASSEANGYEQYF.

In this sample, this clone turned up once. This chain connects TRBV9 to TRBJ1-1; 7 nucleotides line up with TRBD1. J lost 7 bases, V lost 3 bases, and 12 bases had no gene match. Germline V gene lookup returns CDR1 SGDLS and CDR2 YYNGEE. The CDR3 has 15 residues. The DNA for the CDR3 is TGTGCCAGCAGCGCAAGACAGGGACTGGCGGGTGAAGCTTTCTTT. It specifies CASSARQGLAGEAFF.

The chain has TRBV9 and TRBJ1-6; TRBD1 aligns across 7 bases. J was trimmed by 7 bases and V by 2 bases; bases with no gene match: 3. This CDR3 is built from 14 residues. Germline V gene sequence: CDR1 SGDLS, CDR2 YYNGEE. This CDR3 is CASSVGRGNSPLHF. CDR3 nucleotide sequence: TGTGCCAGCAGCGTGGGCAGGGGGAATTCACCCCTCCACTTT.

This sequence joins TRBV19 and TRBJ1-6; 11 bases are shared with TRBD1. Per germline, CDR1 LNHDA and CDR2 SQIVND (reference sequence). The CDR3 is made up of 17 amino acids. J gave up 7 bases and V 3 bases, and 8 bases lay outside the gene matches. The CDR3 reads CASSIGTGGRLNSPLHF. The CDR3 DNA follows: TGTGCCAGTAGTATTGGGACAGGGGGACGACTCAATTCACCCCTCCACTTT.

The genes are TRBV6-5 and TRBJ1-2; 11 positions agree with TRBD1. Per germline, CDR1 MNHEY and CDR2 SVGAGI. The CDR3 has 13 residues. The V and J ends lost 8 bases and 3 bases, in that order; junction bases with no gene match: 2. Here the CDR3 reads CASGGQGDYGYTF. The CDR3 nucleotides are TGTGCCAGCGGGGGACAGGGGGACTATGGCTACACCTTC.

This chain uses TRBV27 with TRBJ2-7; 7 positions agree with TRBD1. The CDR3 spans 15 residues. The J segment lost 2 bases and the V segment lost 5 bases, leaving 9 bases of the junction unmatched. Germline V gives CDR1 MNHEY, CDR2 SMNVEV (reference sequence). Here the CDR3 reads CASSPLTGITYEQYF. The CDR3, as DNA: TGTGCCAGCAGTCCCCTGACAGGGATTACCTACGAGCAGTACTTC.

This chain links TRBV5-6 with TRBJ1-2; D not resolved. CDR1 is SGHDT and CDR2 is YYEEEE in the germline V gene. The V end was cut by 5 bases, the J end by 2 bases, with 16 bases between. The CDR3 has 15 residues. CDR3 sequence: CASSPLGGENYGYTF. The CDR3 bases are TGTGCCAGCAGTCCCTTGGGAGGAGAAAACTATGGCTACACCTTC.

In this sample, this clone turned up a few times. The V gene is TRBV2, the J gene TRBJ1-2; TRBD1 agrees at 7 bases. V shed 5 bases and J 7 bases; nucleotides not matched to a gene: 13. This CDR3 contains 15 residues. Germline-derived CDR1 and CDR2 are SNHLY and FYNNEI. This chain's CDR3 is CASSPLALRQGGYTF. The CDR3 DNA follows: TGTGCCAGCAGTCCTCTCGCCCTTAGACAGGGTGGCTACACCTTC.

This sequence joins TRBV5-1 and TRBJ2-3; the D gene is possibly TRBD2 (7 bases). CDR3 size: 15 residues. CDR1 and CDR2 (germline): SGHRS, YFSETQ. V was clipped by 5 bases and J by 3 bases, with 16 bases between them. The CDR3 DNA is TGCGCCAGCAGTCGGATACGGGGGGCAACAGATACGCAGTATTTT. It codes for CASSRIRGATDTQYF.

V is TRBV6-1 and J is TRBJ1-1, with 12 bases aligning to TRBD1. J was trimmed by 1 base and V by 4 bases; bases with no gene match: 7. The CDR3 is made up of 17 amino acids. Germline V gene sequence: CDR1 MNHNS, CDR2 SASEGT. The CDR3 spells CASSAPGQGARNTEAFF. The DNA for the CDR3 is TGTGCCAGCAGTGCTCCGGGACAGGGGGCGAGGAACACTGAAGCTTTCTTT.

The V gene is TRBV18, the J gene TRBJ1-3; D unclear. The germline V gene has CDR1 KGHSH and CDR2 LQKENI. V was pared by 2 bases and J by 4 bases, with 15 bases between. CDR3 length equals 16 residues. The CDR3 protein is CASSPLKDFRGNTIYF. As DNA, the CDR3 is TGTGCCAGCTCACCATTGAAGGACTTTAGGGGAAACACCATATATTTT. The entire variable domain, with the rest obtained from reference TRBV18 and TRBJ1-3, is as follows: NAGVMQNPRHLVRRRGQEARLRCSPMKGHSHVYWYRQLPEEGLKFMVYLQKENIIDESGMPKERFSAEFPKEGPSILRIQQVVRGDSAAYFCASSPLKDFRGNTIYFGEGSWLTVV.

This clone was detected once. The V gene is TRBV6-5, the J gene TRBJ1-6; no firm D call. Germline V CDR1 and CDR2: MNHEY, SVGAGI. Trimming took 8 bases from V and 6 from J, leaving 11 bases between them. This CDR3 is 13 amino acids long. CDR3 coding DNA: TGTGCCAGCGGCACAGTATTTAATTCACCCCTCCACTTT. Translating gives CASGTVFNSPLHF.